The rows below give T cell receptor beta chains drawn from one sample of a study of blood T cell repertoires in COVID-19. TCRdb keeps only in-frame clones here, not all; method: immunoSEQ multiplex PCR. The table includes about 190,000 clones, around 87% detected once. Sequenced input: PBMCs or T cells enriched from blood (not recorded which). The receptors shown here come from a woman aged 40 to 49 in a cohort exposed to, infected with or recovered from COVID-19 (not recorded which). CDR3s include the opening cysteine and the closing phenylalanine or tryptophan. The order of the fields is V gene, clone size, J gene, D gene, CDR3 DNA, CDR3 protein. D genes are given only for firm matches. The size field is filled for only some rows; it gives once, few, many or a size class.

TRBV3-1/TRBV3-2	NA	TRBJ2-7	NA	TGTGCCAGCAGCCAAACAGGGGGGGCCTACGAGCAGTACTTC	CASSQTGGAYEQYF
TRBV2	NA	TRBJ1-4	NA	TGTGCCAGCAGCGAAACCCGGGAAAAACTGTTTTTT	CASSETREKLFF
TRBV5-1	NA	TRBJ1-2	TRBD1	TGCGCCAGCAGCACTGTTGACAGGGAAGACGGCTACACCTTC	CASSTVDREDGYTF
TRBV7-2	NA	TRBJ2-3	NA	TGTGCCAGCAGCTTATACGACGGGATGACAGATACGCAGTATTTT	CASSLYDGMTDTQYF
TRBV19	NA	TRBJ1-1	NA	TGTGCCAGTAGTAGGAGAGGGATCACTGAAGCTTTCTTT	CASSRRGITEAFF
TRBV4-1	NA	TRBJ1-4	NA	TGCGCCAGCAGATTGATGGGGGGTACTAATGAAAAACTGTTTTTT	CASRLMGGTNEKLFF
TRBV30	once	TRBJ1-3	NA	TGTGCCTGGAGAAGAGGGATCACTAGAGAATCTGGAAACACCATATATTTT	CAWRRGITRESGNTIYF
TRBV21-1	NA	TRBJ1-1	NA	TGTGCCAGCAGCAAAGACGGCGGAGGAGATAACACTGAAGCTTTCTTT	CASSKDGGGDNTEAFF
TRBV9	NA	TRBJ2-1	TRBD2	TGTGCCAGCAGCGACACTAGCGGGAGGGTCTCCTACAATGAGCAGTTCTTC	CASSDTSGRVSYNEQFF
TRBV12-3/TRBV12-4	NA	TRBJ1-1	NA	TGTGCCAGCAGTTTGGGCAGAAACACTGAAGCTTTCTTT	CASSLGRNTEAFF
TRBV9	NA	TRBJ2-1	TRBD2	TGTGCCAGCAGCGTAGAACTAGCGCACTACAATGAGCAGTTCTTC	CASSVELAHYNEQFF
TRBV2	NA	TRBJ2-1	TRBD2	TGTGCCAGCAGTGAAGCGCTAGCGGATGCTTACAATGAGCAGTTCTTC	CASSEALADAYNEQFF
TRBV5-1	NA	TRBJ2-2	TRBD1	TGCGCCAGCAGCTTGGCCGGGACAGTTACCGGGGAGCTGTTTTTT	CASSLAGTVTGELFF
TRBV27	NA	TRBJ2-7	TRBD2	TGTGCCAGCAGTCCCGGACTCGCGGGAGAGGGCGAGCAGTACTTC	CASSPGLAGEGEQYF
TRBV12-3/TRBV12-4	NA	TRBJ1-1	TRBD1	TGTGCCAGCAGTATCGGACAGGTTGAAGCTTTCTTT	CASSIGQVEAFF
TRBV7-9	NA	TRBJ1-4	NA	TGTGCCAGCAGCCCGACTCTCGCTCTTAATGAAAAACTGTTTTTT	CASSPTLALNEKLFF
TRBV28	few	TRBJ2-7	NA	TGTGCCAGCAGTCCTTCCGGAGACTGGTACGAGCAGTACTTC	CASSPSGDWYEQYF
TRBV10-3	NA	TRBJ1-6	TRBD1	TGTGCCATCAGTGCAGGGGGCGGTTCACCCCTCCACTTT	CAISAGGGSPLHF
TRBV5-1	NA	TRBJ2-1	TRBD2	TGCGCCAGCACTCCTAGCGGGATTTATGAGCAGTTCTTC	CASTPSGIYEQFF